This is a list of T cell receptor beta chains from one sample in a study of T-cell memory formation after mild COVID-19. TCRdb re-called the 5' RACE reads with MiXCR, one entry per CDR3 protein. The sample carries about 470,000 distinct CDR3 sequences, around a sixth recorded once. The sample was PBMCs or a T cell subset sorted from them (not recorded which). These receptors were taken from an adult woman who had mild COVID-19 (a few samples of this study predate the infection). Cell type and time point are not known. CDR3s include the opening cysteine and the closing phenylalanine or tryptophan. D genes are given only for firm matches. Only some rows state a clone size, as once, few, many or a class for expanded clones.

d_call	v_call	j_call	clone_size	cdr3_aa	cdr3_nt
TRBD1	TRBV20-1	TRBJ1-5	few	CSAPGQDSNQPQHF	TGCAGTGCTCCGGGACAGGATAGCAATCAGCCCCAGCATTTT
.	TRBV9	TRBJ1-2	few	CASSASGVDGYTF	TGTGCCAGCAGCGCCTCAGGGGTGGACGGCTACACCTTC
.	TRBV29-1	TRBJ2-7	few	CSVDGTTSYEQYF	TGCAGCGTTGATGGGACCACCTCCTACGAGCAGTACTTC
TRBD2	TRBV9	TRBJ2-1	.	CASSLRLAGGPNYNEQFF	TGTGCCAGCAGCCTGAGACTAGCGGGGGGCCCGAACTACAATGAGCAGTTCTTC
.	TRBV30	TRBJ2-1	few	CAWSGQTYNEQFF	TGTGCCTGGAGTGGACAGACCTACAATGAGCAGTTCTTC
.	TRBV7-8	TRBJ2-2	.	CASSGLANTGELFF	TGTGCCAGCAGCGGTCTAGCGAACACCGGGGAGCTGTTTTTT
.	TRBV9	TRBJ2-5	few	CASSVASAQETQYF	TGTGCCAGCAGCGTAGCTAGCGCGCAAGAGACCCAGTACTTC
.	TRBV30	TRBJ2-6	.	CAWSVGVGANVLTF	TGTGCCTGGAGTGTAGGGGTTGGGGCCAACGTCCTGACTTTC
TRBD1	TRBV12-3/TRBV12-4	TRBJ2-5	many	CASRPGQGIGTQYF	TGTGCCAGCAGACCGGGACAGGGGATCGGGACCCAGTACTTC
.	TRBV3-1	TRBJ2-3	many	CASSHIRAGTDTQYF	TGTGCCAGCAGCCATATCAGGGCTGGCACAGATACGCAGTATTTT
.	TRBV20-1	TRBJ2-7	.	CSARRGAPYEQYF	TGCAGTGCTAGAAGGGGGGCACCTTACGAGCAGTACTTC
TRBD1	TRBV2	TRBJ2-3	few	CASRVLDRGAQYF	TGTGCCAGCCGCGTCCTGGACAGGGGGGCGCAGTATTTT
TRBD1	TRBV5-1	TRBJ2-3	few	CASSSTGQGLTDTQYF	TGCGCCAGCAGCTCCACTGGACAGGGTTTGACAGATACGCAGTATTTT
.	TRBV2	TRBJ2-1	.	CASSVGVRYNEQFF	TGTGCCAGCAGTGTAGGGGTACGGTACAATGAGCAGTTCTTC
TRBD2	TRBV5-5	TRBJ2-1	few	CASSVGLAGGYEQFF	TGTGCCAGCAGCGTAGGACTAGCGGGGGGGTATGAGCAGTTCTTC
TRBD1	TRBV18	TRBJ1-2	.	CASSIRQGTGYTF	TGTGCCAGCTCAATAAGACAGGGGACTGGCTACACCTTC
.	TRBV24-1	TRBJ2-2	few	CATTENSGELFF	TGTGCCACGACAGAAAATAGTGGGGAGCTGTTTTTT
.	TRBV12-3/TRBV12-4	TRBJ2-5	few	CASSSWQTQETQYF	TGTGCCAGCAGTTCGTGGCAGACCCAAGAGACCCAGTACTTC
.	TRBV5-1	TRBJ2-1	.	CASSFGYNEQFF	TGCGCCAGCAGCTTCGGCTACAATGAGCAGTTCTTC
.	TRBV20-1	TRBJ2-7	.	CSAFPEGGYEQYF	TGCAGTGCTTTTCCGGAGGGGGGCTACGAGCAGTACTTC
.	TRBV3-1	TRBJ2-1	.	CASSLRLSPTYNEQFF	TGTGCCAGCAGCCTAAGACTTTCCCCAACCTACAATGAGCAGTTCTTC
TRBD2	TRBV6-6	TRBJ2-3	few	CASSSAGLAVPDTQYF	TGTGCCAGCAGTTCCGCCGGACTAGCGGTCCCAGATACGCAGTATTTT
TRBD2	TRBV5-1	TRBJ2-7	few	CASSLDTASGTYEQYF	TGCGCCAGCAGCTTGGATACCGCTAGCGGAACCTACGAGCAGTACTTC
TRBD1	TRBV7-9	TRBJ1-4	.	CASSFLFPKTPMQGANEKLFF	TGTGCCAGCAGCTTTCTATTCCCAAAAACACCAATGCAGGGGGCTAATGAAAAACTGTTTTTT
.	TRBV20-1	TRBJ2-7	.	CSARDSRSDAGEQYF	TGCAGTGCTAGAGATTCGAGGTCCGACGCCGGGGAGCAGTACTTC
TRBD1	TRBV24-1	TRBJ2-7	.	CATSDSDRGPGEQYF	TGTGCCACCAGTGATTCGGACAGGGGTCCGGGCGAGCAGTACTTC
TRBD1	TRBV12-3/TRBV12-4	TRBJ2-5	.	CASSPGTDSGTQYF	TGTGCCAGCAGCCCTGGGACAGACAGTGGGACCCAGTACTTC